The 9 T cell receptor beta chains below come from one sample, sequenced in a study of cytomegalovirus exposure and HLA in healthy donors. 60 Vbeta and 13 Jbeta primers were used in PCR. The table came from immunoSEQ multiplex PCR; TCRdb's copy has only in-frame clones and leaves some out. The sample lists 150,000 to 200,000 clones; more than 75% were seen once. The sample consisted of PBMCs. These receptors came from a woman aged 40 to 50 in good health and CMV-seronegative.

The CDR3 sequence: CASSYVLSGALETQYF. The CDR3, as DNA: TGTGCCAGCAGTTACGTATTGTCGGGAGCGTTGGAGACCCAGTACTTC. This sequence joins TRBV28 and TRBJ2-5, with D perhaps matching TRBD2 (6 bases). CDR1 and CDR2 (germline): MDHEN, SYDVKM. The CDR3 loop spans 16 amino acids. The germline V and J ends were trimmed by 4 bases and 5 bases, with 20 bases remaining between them.

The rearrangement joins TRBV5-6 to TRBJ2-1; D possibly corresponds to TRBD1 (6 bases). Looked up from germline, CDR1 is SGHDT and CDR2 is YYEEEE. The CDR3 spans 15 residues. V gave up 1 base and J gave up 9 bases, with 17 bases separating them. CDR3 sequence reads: CASSLPSTGQTEQFF. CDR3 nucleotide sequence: TGTGCCAGCAGCTTGCCCTCTACCGGACAGACTGAGCAGTTCTTC.

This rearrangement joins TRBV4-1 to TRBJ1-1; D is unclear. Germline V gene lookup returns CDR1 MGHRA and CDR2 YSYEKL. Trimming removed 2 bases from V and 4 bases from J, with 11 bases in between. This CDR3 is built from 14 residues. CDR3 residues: CASSQTAGLTEAFF. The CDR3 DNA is TGCGCCAGCAGCCAAACAGCGGGCCTCACTGAAGCTTTCTTT.

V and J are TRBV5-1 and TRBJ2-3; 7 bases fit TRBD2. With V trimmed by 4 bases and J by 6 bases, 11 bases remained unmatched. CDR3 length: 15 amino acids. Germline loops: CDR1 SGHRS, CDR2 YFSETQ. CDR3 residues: CASSPASGAGDTQYF. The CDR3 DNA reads TGCGCCAGCAGCCCCGCGAGCGGAGCGGGGGATACGCAGTATTTT.

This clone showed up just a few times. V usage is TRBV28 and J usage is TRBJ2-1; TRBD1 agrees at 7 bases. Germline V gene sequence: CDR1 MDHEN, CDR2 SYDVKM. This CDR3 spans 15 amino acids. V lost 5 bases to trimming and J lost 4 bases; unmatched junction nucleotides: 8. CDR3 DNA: TGTGCCAGCAGTATACCGGGACAGCCGTACAATGAGCAGTTCTTC. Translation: CASSIPGQPYNEQFF.

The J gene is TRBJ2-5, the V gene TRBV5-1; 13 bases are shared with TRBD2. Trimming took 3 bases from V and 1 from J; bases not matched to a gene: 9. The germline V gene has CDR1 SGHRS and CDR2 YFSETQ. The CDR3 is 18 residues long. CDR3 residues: CASSSRTSGGVRQETQYF. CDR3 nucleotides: TGCGCCAGCAGCTCGAGGACTAGCGGGGGAGTTCGCCAAGAGACCCAGTACTTC.

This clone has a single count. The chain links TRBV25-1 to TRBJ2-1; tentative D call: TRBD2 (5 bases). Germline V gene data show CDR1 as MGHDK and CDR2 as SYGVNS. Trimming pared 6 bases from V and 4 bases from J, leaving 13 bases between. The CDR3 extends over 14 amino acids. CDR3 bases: TGTGCCAGCAGGTCCATGGGAGCGTACAATGAGCAGTTCTTC. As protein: CASRSMGAYNEQFF.

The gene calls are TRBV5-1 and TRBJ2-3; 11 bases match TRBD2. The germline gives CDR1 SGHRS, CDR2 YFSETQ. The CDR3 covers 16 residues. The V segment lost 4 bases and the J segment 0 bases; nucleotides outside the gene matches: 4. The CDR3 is CASSETSGASTDTQYF. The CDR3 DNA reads TGCGCCAGCAGCGAGACTAGCGGGGCTAGCACAGATACGCAGTATTTT.

This CDR3 reads CASSQLDRGTNEKLFF. CDR3 nucleotides: TGTGCCAGCAGCCAGCTGGACAGGGGGACTAATGAAAAACTGTTTTTT. This chain connects TRBV5-4 to TRBJ1-4, with TRBD1 matching over 10 bases. CDR1 and CDR2 from the germline V gene are SGHNT and YYREEE (reference sequence). The CDR3 is 16 amino acids. V lost 4 bases, J lost 2 bases, and 5 bases stayed unmatched. The full variable domain, completed using reference TRBV5-4 and TRBJ1-4, is ETGVTQSPTHLIKTRGQQVTLRCSSQSGHNTVSWYQQALGQGPQFIFQYYREEENGRGNFPPRFSGLQFPNYSSELNVNALELDDSALYLCASSQLDRGTNEKLFFGSGTQLSVL.